The 22 T cell receptor beta chains listed next were all sequenced from one sample in a study of CD8+ T cells in alopecia areata. The treatment: oral pan-JAK inhibitor, 5-10 mg twice daily. Extracted RNA was reverse transcribed into cDNA, the sequencing template. Method: immunoSEQ multiplex PCR; TCRdb's copy keeps in-frame clones and lacks some. The table includes some 210,000 clones, roughly 66% detected once. Sequencing used CD4+ T cells sorted from blood, obtained at week 44, from a patient treated with tofacitinib. The receptors were gathered from a human donor with alopecia areata.

The chain couples TRBV6-1 to TRBJ2-1; D may be TRBD1 (6 bases). CDR3 size: 14 residues. The germline V and J ends were trimmed by 6 bases and 6 bases, with 15 bases remaining between them. The germline CDR1 and CDR2 sequences are MNHNS and SASEGT. CDR3 region: CASRGLGQSNEQFF. CDR3 bases: TGTGCCAGCAGGGGTTTAGGACAGAGCAATGAGCAGTTCTTC.

J is TRBJ2-4 and V is TRBV4-3; D call uncertain. The CDR3 sequence is 14 residues long. V was pared by 0 bases and J by 9 bases, with 12 bases between. The germline CDR1 and CDR2 sequences are LGHNA and YSLEER. The CDR3 DNA is TGCGCCAGCAGCCAAGATCTGGTGGCAGGCATTCAGTACTTC. It specifies CASSQDLVAGIQYF.

The chain couples TRBV27 to TRBJ1-2; D remains unclear. The CDR3 totals 13 residues. Germline V CDR1 and CDR2: MNHEY, SMNVEV (reference sequence). V lost 4 bases and J 0 bases, leaving 6 bases between the germline ends. Here the CDR3 reads CASSWIPNYGYTF. The DNA of the CDR3 is TGTGCCAGCAGTTGGATCCCTAACTATGGCTACACCTTC.

This rearrangement joins TRBV7-9 to TRBJ2-6; D gene ambiguous. This CDR3 contains 14 residues. Trimming cost V 1 base and J 2 bases, with 3 bases left between them. In germline, CDR1 is SEHNR, CDR2 FQNEAQ (reference sequence). CDR3 protein: CASSLGTGANVLTF. The CDR3 DNA sequence: TGTGCCAGCAGCTTAGGCACTGGGGCCAACGTCCTGACTTTC. Full variable domain (missing parts from reference TRBV7-9 and TRBJ2-6): DTGVSQNPRHKITKRGQNVTFRCDPISEHNRLYWYRQTLGQGPEFLTYFQNEAQLEKSRLLSDRFSAERPKGSFSTLEIQRTEQGDSAMYLCASSLGTGANVLTFGAGSRLTVL.

The chain recombines TRBV10-3 with TRBJ2-7; D might be TRBD1 (6 bases). Germline CDR1 reads ENHRY; CDR2 reads SYGVKD. Trimming removed 6 bases from V and 0 bases from J, with 12 bases in between. This CDR3 comprises 14 residues. CDR3 in amino acids: CAISPGTSSYEQYF. CDR3 coding DNA: TGTGCCATCAGCCCCGGGACAAGCTCCTACGAGCAGTACTTC.

The chain recombines TRBV27 with TRBJ2-7; TRBD1 matches at 11 bases. Germline CDR1 MNHEY, CDR2 SMNVEV (reference sequence). The CDR3 length is 15 residues. V lost 6 bases and J lost 5; bases outside the gene matches: 9. Here the CDR3 reads CASSPYGQGAHEQYF. CDR3 nucleotides: TGTGCCAGCAGCCCCTATGGACAGGGGGCCCACGAGCAGTACTTC.

This clone was seen only a few times. The rearrangement uses TRBV30 and TRBJ2-1; D may be TRBD2 (6 bases). The length of the CDR3 is 16 residues. V lost 5 bases and J 3 bases, leaving 20 bases between the germline ends. Per germline, CDR1 GTSNPN and CDR2 SVGIG (reference sequence). In DNA form, the CDR3 reads TGTGCCTGGGGGTTCCCGGGGACTTTCAACTACAATGAGCAGTTCTTC. Residues: CAWGFPGTFNYNEQFF.

The V call is TRBV11-2, the J call TRBJ2-6, with 7 bases identical to TRBD1. With V trimmed by 7 bases and J by 5 bases, 8 bases remained unmatched. Germline lookup yields CDR1 SGHAT and CDR2 FQNNGV. The CDR3 runs 15 residues. CDR3 protein: CASTLDRPRANVLTF. The DNA of the CDR3 is TGTGCCAGCACCTTGGACAGGCCAAGGGCCAACGTCCTGACTTTC.

The rearrangement joins TRBV29-1 to TRBJ2-5; 8 bases map to TRBD1. The J call is uncertain, as TRBJ2-7 better fits the DNA end. In germline, CDR1 is SQVTM, CDR2 ANQGSEA. The CDR3 consists of 14 residues. The CDR3 DNA reads TGCAGCGTCGTCCCCGGGACAGGACAGTACGAGCAGTACTTC. As protein: CSVVPGTGQYEQYF.

This chain uses TRBV2 with TRBJ2-3, with TRBD2 as a possible D gene (5 bases). This CDR3 is 14 amino acids long. Per the germline V gene, CDR1 is SNHLY and CDR2 is FYNNEI. V was cut by 8 bases and J by 6 bases, with 18 bases left in between. The CDR3, as DNA: TGTGCCAGCGTGGCTAGCTCGTCACGGGATACGCAGTATTTT. Protein: CASVASSSRDTQYF.

The chain recombines TRBV30 with TRBJ2-7; D not resolved. The CDR3 length is 13 residues. Trimming removed 0 bases at V and 1 base at J, with 7 bases between. Germline CDR1 is GTSNPN and CDR2 is SVGIG (reference sequence). CDR3 protein: CAWSVTASYEQYF. Written as DNA, the CDR3 is TGTGCCTGGAGTGTCACGGCTTCCTACGAGCAGTACTTC.

This chain links TRBV5-1 with TRBJ2-1, with D possibly being TRBD2 (6 bases). Germline assignment: CDR1 SGHRS and CDR2 YFSETQ. Trimming removed 0 bases at V and 7 bases at J, with 14 bases between. The CDR3 covers 15 residues. CDR3 nucleotides: TGCGCCAGCAGCTTGGATCCAGGACGGGAGAATGAGCAGTTCTTC. It specifies CASSLDPGRENEQFF.

The J gene is TRBJ2-2, the V gene TRBV7-2; 8 bases are a match to TRBD1. The CDR3 is 14 residues long. V was clipped by 4 bases and J by 5 bases; unmatched bases: 3. The V gene's germline CDR1 is SGHTA and CDR2 FQGNSA. The CDR3 spells CASSYRGRTGELFF. The DNA of the CDR3 is TGTGCCAGCAGCTACAGGGGGAGGACCGGGGAGCTGTTTTTT. The full variable domain, with the rest looked up from reference TRBV7-2 and TRBJ2-2, is GAGVSQSPSNKVTEKGKDVELRCDPISGHTALYWYRQSLGQGLEFLIYFQGNSAPDKSGLPSDRFSAERTGGSVSTLTIQRTQQEDSAVYLCASSYRGRTGELFFGEGSRLTVL.

V and J are TRBV29-1 and TRBJ2-5; 14 bases fit TRBD2. Per the germline V gene, CDR1 is SQVTM and CDR2 is ANQGSEA. V was pared by 6 bases and J by 1 base, with 7 bases of the junction left unmatched. The CDR3 has 16 residues. CDR3 sequence: CSVGLAGGPAQETQYF. Written as DNA, the CDR3 is TGCAGCGTCGGACTAGCGGGGGGACCCGCCCAAGAGACCCAGTACTTC. The full variable domain, its missing parts supplied by reference TRBV29-1 and TRBJ2-5, is SAVISQKPSRDICQRGTSLTIQCQVDSQVTMMFWYRQQPGQSLTLIATANQGSEATYESGFVIDKFPISRPNLTFSTLTVSNMSPEDSSIYLCSVGLAGGPAQETQYFGPGTRLLVL.

J is TRBJ1-2 and V is TRBV10-3; D unresolved. Germline V lookup: CDR1 ENHRY, CDR2 SYGVKD. The CDR3 runs to 18 residues. Trimming cost V 0 bases and J 3 bases, with 20 bases left between them. The CDR3 is CAISESLGRSEVDYGYTF. The CDR3 DNA is TGTGCCATCAGTGAGTCGTTAGGCAGGTCGGAAGTGGACTATGGCTACACCTTC.

The gene calls are TRBV29-1 and TRBJ1-2; TRBD1 is a possible D gene (5 bases). Trimming pared 5 bases from V and 6 bases from J, leaving 10 bases between. CDR1 and CDR2 from the germline V gene are SQVTM and ANQGSEA. The CDR3 is 11 amino acids. The CDR3 DNA reads as TGCAGCGTTCCCGGGACGAATGGCTACACCTTC. Translated, it gives CSVPGTNGYTF. Combining the CDR3 with reference TRBV29-1 and TRBJ1-2 gives the whole variable domain SAVISQKPSRDICQRGTSLTIQCQVDSQVTMMFWYRQQPGQSLTLIATANQGSEATYESGFVIDKFPISRPNLTFSTLTVSNMSPEDSSIYLCSVPGTNGYTFGSGTRLTVV.

The table lists this clone with a few counts. The V and J genes are TRBV29-1 and TRBJ2-7; the D gene is possibly TRBD1 (6 bases). CDR1 is SQVTM, CDR2 ANQGSEA, per germline. This CDR3 comprises 14 residues. With 7 bases removed from V and 5 bases from J, the gap between germline ends came to 21 bases. The CDR3 sequence: CSGAVSGDRDEQYF. The CDR3 DNA is TGCAGCGGTGCAGTCTCAGGGGATAGGGACGAGCAGTACTTC.

V is TRBV25-1 and J is TRBJ1-5; TRBD1 aligns across 9 bases. The CDR3 totals 15 residues. Germline values: CDR1 MGHDK, CDR2 SYGVNS. J lost 5 bases, V lost 2 bases, and 4 bases had no gene match. CDR3 in DNA: TGTGCCAGCAGTGAAGCGGGACAGGGTCATCAGCCCCAGCATTTT. This gives the protein CASSEAGQGHQPQHF.

There are a few counts of this clone. The chain has TRBV29-1 and TRBJ1-2; D call uncertain. The CDR3 is made up of 13 amino acids. Germline V lookup: CDR1 SQVTM, CDR2 ANQGSEA. V was cut by 5 bases and J by 2 bases, with 12 bases left in between. The chain's CDR3 is CSVYEGLNYGYTF. CDR3 DNA: TGCAGCGTTTACGAGGGTCTGAACTATGGCTACACCTTC.

The CDR3 is CASSTAGYGNQPQHF. CDR3 DNA sequence: TGTGCCAGCAGCACCGCAGGGTATGGCAATCAGCCCCAGCATTTT. The genes are TRBV6-5 and TRBJ1-5; maybe TRBD1 (5 bases). This CDR3 has 15 amino acids. Trimming took 6 bases from V and 2 from J, leaving 14 bases between them. The germline V gene encodes CDR1 MNHEY and CDR2 SVGAGI.

This chain connects TRBV7-3 to TRBJ2-5, with 8 bases identical to TRBD2. CDR3 length: 16 amino acids. Germline V gene data show CDR1 as SGHTA and CDR2 as FQGTGA. The V segment lost 5 bases and the J segment 0 bases; nucleotides outside the gene matches: 8. In DNA, the CDR3 is TGTGCCAGCAGCCTCAGCGGGGGATTATACCAAGAGACCCAGTACTTC. Protein: CASSLSGGLYQETQYF.

V and J are TRBV5-1 and TRBJ2-5; TRBD2 might be the D (6 bases). Trimming took off 3 bases at V and 1 base at J, with 16 bases between the two ends. The CDR3 contains 16 residues. The germline V gene has CDR1 SGHRS and CDR2 YFSETQ. CDR3 in amino acids: CASSSGLTYSQETQYF. CDR3 DNA: TGCGCCAGCAGCTCGGGACTCACCTACAGCCAAGAGACCCAGTACTTC.